The 6 T cell receptor beta chains listed next were all sequenced from one sample in a study of early T cells in non-severe SARS-CoV-2 infection. TCRdb passed the 5' RACE reads through MiXCR, listing each CDR3 protein once. The table has about 92,000 distinct CDR3 sequences, roughly 17% seen once. The sequencing input was whole blood. All receptors derive from an adult who was a healthcare worker with PCR-confirmed SARS-CoV-2 infection or an uninfected control (not recorded which).

The chain recombines TRBV12-3 or TRBV12-4 with TRBJ2-5; 15 bases match TRBD2. CDR3 size: 16 residues. Unmatched junction bases numbered 2, after V lost 6 bases and J lost 0 bases. The chain's CDR3 is CASSRTSGGDQETQYF. Here the CDR3 DNA reads TGTGCCAGCAGCCGGACTAGCGGGGGGGACCAAGAGACCCAGTACTTC.

Many counts were recorded for this clonotype. The rearrangement uses TRBV7-9 and TRBJ2-3, with 12 nucleotides matching TRBD2. V lost 5 bases to trimming and J lost 1 base; unmatched junction nucleotides: 4. Germline assignment: CDR1 SEHNR and CDR2 FQNEAQ (reference sequence). The CDR3 is 16 amino acids. The DNA for the CDR3 is TGTGCCAGCAGCCAATGGACTAGCGGGGGCACAGATACGCAGTATTTT. Its translation is CASSQWTSGGTDTQYF.

This clonotype was found many times. The rearrangement links TRBV15 to TRBJ1-5; D perhaps matches TRBD1 (5 bases). There are 15 residues in the CDR3. V lost 0 bases to trimming and J lost 7 bases, with 13 bases between them. CDR1 and CDR2 (germline): LNHNV, YYDKDF (reference sequence). CDR3 in amino acids: CATSRDRGEGQPQHF. The CDR3 DNA follows: TGTGCCACCAGCAGAGATCGGGGGGAGGGACAGCCCCAGCATTTT.

This clonotype was observed a few times. The rearrangement joins TRBV20-1 to TRBJ2-7; 8 nucleotides agree with TRBD1. The CDR3 is made up of 14 amino acids. Germline CDR1 DFQATT, CDR2 SNEGSKA (reference sequence). V lost 6 bases, J lost 2 bases, and 9 bases stayed unmatched. The DNA for the CDR3 is TGCAGTGCCTTCGGACAGGGCTTCGCCTACGAGCAGTACTTC. It codes for CSAFGQGFAYEQYF.

The table lists this clonotype with a few counts. The CDR3 does not close with the conserved phenylalanine or tryptophan, likely indicating a read error. Because the CDR3's place on the DNA is in doubt, the DNA is left out and the CDR3 is given as listed by TCRdb. V and J are TRBV27 and TRBJ1-2; the table calls TRBD1, which could not be checked here. The CDR3 sequence runs 9 residues, both termini included. Germline CDR1 MNHEY, CDR2 SMNVEV (reference sequence). The CDR3 sequence is CASSLPPEC.

The table lists this clonotype with a few counts. This chain links TRBV18 with TRBJ1-4; the D gene is possibly TRBD1 (5 bases). V lost 4 bases and J lost 0, with 9 bases in between. The CDR3 is made up of 15 amino acids. Germline CDR1 is KGHSH and CDR2 is LQKENI. The CDR3 sequence: CASSLGTATNEKLFF. The CDR3 DNA reads TGTGCCAGCTCACTCGGGACGGCAACTAATGAAAAACTGTTTTTT.